Below, one TCR beta chain is given with its context. This clonotype showed up many times. Its antigen remains undetermined. The record has no base qualities; no much larger clone is one base away. The data derive from a study of T cells after yellow fever vaccination (dated 2019 in TCRdb). Regarding the research as a whole: The SMART-Seq v4 Ultra Low Input RNA kit was used to prepare libraries from fractions with low cell numbers. To track T-cell clones before and after primary and booster YFV17D yellow fever vaccination, bulk TCR alpha and beta repertoires were sequenced longitudinally. Two healthy male donors, one aged 18 to 30 and one aged 30 to 40 years, made up the cohort. Blood samples were taken at several timepoints before and after primary and secondary immunization, and bulk PBMC replicates and cell subsets were isolated.

The paper as a whole reports these results and caveats: After the booster, most clones that had expanded after primary vaccination were detected again (around 96% of CD4 and under 90% of CD8), suggesting broad maintenance of memory. Compared with the primary T-cell response, the secondary T-cell response was weaker but faster, peaking on day 5 rather than day 15. A small share of clonotypes occurred in both CD4 and CD8 compartments, likely arising from convergent recombination. Computational filtering was required because FACS-sorted repertoires could contain abundant contaminating clonotypes from the bulk population. Only two donors were included in the study, so the extent to which the findings can be generalized is limited.

TCR cDNA was synthesized by 5'RACE template switching, which introduced a universal primer site and unique molecular identifiers. Priming of cDNA synthesis was performed from both the TCR alpha and TCR beta constant segments. Two PCR steps were used to amplify libraries, with sample barcodes and sequencing adapters being added in the second step. Sequencing of libraries was performed on Illumina HiSeq 2500 (2x100 bp) or NovaSeq (2x150 bp). Turning to the authors' computational methods: Reads were demultiplexed and collapsed into UMI consensus sequences with MIGEC, and V(D)J alignment was performed with MiXCR. Using edgeR on replicate PBMC samples, clonotypes were called vaccine-responding if FDR was below 0.01 and the log2 fold change was above 5 up to day 15. Bulk clonotypes were assigned CD4 or CD8 identity according to which sequenced CD4 or CD8 repertoire held them at higher abundance. Through fastp at Q25 and MiXCR, TCRdb rebuilt clones from the public reads, retaining in-frame beta chains. Records with the same CDR3 protein are collapsed into one entry carrying the most frequent genes and DNA. The V and J calls and clone size come from TCRdb's table, not from the authors' own analysis. Across this sample there are about 58,000 distinct CDR3 sequences, with around 6.5% seen only once. Together, the top ten hold roughly 40% of the sample.

What the treatment or condition label conveys for this sample: live attenuated yellow fever vaccine strain. A standard Ficoll-Paque protocol was used to isolate PBMCs from peripheral blood. CD4 and CD8 T-cell fractions were isolated with Dynabeads CD4 and CD8 positive selection kits. TriZol was used to extract RNA from bulk PBMCs, CD4 and CD8 fractions, and dextramer-positive and dextramer-negative fractions. The sample in question was CD8+ T cells sorted from PBMCs, obtained on the day of the first yellow fever vaccination. This sequence originates from a man aged 18 to 35 who received the YFV17D yellow fever vaccine.

Here the CDR3 is given as CASSQNLNEQFF. The sequenced DNA: TGCGCCAGCAGCCAAAATCTCAATGAGCAGTTCTTC. The chain couples TRBV4-1 to TRBJ2-1, with the D gene not confidently named. Taken from the germline V gene, the CDR1 and CDR2 loops are MGHRA and YSYEKL. The V and J ends are trimmed by 2 bases and 6 bases, leaving 5 bases between them. The CDR3 contains 12 residues, cysteine and phenylalanine counted. Solely the CDR3 DNA is kept, with 36 bases framed from the first base.